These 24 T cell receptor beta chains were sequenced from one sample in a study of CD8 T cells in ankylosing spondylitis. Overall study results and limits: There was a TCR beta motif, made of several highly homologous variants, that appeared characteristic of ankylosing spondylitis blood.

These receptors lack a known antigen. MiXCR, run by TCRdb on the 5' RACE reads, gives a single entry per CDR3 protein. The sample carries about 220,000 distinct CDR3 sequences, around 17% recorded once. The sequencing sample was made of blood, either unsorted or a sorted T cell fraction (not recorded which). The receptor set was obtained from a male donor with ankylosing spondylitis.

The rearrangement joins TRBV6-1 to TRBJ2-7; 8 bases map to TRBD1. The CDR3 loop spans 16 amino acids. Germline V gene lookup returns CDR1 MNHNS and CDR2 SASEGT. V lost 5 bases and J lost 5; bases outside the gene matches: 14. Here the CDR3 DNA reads TGTGCCAGCAGTCCCCATTTTGGGGGACAGGTCAACGAGCAGTACTTC. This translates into CASSPHFGGQVNEQYF.

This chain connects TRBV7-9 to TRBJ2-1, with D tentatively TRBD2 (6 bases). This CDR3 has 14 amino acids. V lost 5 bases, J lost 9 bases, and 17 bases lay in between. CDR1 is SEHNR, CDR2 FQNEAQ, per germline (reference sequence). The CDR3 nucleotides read TGTGCCAGCAGCCCTAGCAGGACTACGGCTGAGCAGTTCTTC. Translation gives CASSPSRTTAEQFF.

CDR3 sequence reads: CSVEGGDAGELFF. The CDR3 nucleotides read TGCAGCGTTGAAGGAGGGGATGCCGGGGAGCTGTTTTTT. The rearrangement uses TRBV29-1 and TRBJ2-2; either TRBD1 or TRBD2 may supply D (5 bases each). Germline CDR1 and CDR2: SQVTM and ANQGSEA. CDR3 size: 13 residues. V was cut by 1 base and J by 6 bases, with 9 bases left in between.

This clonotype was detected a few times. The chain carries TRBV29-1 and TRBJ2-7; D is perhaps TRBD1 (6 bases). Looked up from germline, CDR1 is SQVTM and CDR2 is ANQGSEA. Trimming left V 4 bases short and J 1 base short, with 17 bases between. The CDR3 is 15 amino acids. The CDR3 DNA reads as TGCAGCGTTGTGGGGGCAAGTGGGGAATCCTACGAGCAGTACTTC. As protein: CSVVGASGESYEQYF.

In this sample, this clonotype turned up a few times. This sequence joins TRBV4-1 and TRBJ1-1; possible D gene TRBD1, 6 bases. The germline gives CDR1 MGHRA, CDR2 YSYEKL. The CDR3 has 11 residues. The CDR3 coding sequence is TGCGCTACAGGGAGCACCACTGAAGCTTTCTTT. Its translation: CATGSTTEAFF.

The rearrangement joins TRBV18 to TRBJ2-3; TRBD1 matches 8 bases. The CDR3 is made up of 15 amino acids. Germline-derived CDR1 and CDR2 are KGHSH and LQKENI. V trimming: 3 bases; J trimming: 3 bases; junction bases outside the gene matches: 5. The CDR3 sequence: CASSPGQGRTDTQYF. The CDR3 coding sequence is TGTGCCAGCTCACCTGGACAGGGTAGAACAGATACGCAGTATTTT. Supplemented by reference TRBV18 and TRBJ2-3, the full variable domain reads NAGVMQNPRHLVRRRGQEARLRCSPMKGHSHVYWYRQLPEEGLKFMVYLQKENIIDESGMPKERFSAEFPKEGPSILRIQQVVRGDSAAYFCASSPGQGRTDTQYFGPGTRLTVL.

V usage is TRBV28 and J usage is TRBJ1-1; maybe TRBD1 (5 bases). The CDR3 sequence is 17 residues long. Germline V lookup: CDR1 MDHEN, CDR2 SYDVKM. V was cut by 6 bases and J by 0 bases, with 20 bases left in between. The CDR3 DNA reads TGTGCCAGCAGCTTAGCCGGGGCCTTAATCATGAACACTGAAGCTTTCTTT. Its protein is CASSLAGALIMNTEAFF.

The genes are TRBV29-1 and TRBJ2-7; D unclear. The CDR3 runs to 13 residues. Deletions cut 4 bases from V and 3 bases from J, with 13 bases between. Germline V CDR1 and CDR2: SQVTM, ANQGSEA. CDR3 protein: CSVVQRNHYEQYF. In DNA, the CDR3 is TGCAGCGTTGTACAGCGAAACCACTACGAGCAGTACTTC.

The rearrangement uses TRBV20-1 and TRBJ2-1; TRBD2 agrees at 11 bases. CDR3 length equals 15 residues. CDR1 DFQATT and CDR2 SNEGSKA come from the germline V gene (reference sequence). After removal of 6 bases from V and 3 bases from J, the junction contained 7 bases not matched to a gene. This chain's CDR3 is CSAETSGTYYNEQFF. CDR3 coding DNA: TGCAGTGCGGAGACTAGCGGGACCTACTACAATGAGCAGTTCTTC.

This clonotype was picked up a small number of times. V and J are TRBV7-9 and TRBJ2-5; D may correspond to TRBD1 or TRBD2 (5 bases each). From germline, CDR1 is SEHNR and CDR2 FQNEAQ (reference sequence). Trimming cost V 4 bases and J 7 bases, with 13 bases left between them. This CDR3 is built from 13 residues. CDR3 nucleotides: TGTGCCAGCAGCTCCCGGGACCTCCTGACCCAGTACTTC. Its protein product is CASSSRDLLTQYF.

The CDR3 nucleotides read TGTGCCAGCAGTGAACTAGCGGGAGAGTTTGAGCAGTTCTTC. As protein: CASSELAGEFEQFF. V usage is TRBV6-4 and J usage is TRBJ2-1; the match to TRBD2 covers 11 bases. The CDR3 is 14 residues long. The germline CDR1 and CDR2 sequences are MRHNA and SNTAGT. V dropped 3 bases and J dropped 9; count of bases not matched to a gene: 4.

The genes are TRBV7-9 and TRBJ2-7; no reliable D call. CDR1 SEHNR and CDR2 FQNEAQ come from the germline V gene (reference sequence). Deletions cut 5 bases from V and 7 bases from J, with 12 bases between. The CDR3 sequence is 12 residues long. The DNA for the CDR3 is TGTGCCAGCAGCGACCCCGCCCGAGAGCAGTACTTC. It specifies CASSDPAREQYF.

The CDR3 DNA reads as TGCGCCAGCAGCCAAGATAGGGGTGCCTATGGCTACACCTTC. It translates to CASSQDRGAYGYTF. V usage is TRBV4-3 and J usage is TRBJ1-2; D perhaps matches TRBD1 (5 bases). This CDR3 is 14 amino acids long. Germline assignment: CDR1 LGHNA and CDR2 YSLEER. V was cut by 0 bases and J by 4 bases, with 9 bases left in between.

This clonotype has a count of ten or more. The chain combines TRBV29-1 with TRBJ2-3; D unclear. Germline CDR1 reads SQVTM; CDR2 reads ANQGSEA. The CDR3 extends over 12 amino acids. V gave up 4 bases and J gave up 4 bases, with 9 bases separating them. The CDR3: CSVVLGSDTQYF. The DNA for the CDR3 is TGCAGCGTTGTACTTGGGTCAGATACGCAGTATTTT.

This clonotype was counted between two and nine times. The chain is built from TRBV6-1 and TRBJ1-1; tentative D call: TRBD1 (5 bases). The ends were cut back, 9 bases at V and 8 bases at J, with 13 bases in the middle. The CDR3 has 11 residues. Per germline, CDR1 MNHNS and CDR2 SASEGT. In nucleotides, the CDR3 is TGTGCCAGTGAGGGGCAGACCGAAGCTTTCTTT. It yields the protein CASEGQTEAFF.

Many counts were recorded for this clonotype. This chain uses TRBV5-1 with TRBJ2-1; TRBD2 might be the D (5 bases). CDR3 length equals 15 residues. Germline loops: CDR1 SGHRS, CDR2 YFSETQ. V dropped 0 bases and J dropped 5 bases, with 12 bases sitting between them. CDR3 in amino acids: CASSLAEDSNNEQFF. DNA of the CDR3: TGCGCCAGCAGCTTGGCGGAGGACTCTAACAATGAGCAGTTCTTC.

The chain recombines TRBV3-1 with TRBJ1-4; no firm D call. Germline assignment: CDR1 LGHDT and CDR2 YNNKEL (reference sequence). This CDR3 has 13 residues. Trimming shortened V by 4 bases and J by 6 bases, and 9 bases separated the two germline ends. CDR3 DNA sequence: TGTGCCAGCAGCCGCCAGGACGATGAAAAACTGTTTTTT. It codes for CASSRQDDEKLFF.

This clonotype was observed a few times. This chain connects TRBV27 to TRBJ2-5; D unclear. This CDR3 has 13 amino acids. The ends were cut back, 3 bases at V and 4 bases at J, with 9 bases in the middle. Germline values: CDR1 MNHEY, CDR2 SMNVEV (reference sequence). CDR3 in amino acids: CASSFFSLETQYF. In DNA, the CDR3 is TGTGCCAGCAGTTTCTTCAGTTTAGAGACCCAGTACTTC.

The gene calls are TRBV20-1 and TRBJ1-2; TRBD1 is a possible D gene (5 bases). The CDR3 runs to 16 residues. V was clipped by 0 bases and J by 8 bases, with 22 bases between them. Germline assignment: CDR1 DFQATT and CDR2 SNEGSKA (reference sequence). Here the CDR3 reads CSARDPGDGVYYGYTF. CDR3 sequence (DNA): TGCAGTGCTAGAGATCCCGGGGACGGCGTGTATTACGGCTACACCTTC.

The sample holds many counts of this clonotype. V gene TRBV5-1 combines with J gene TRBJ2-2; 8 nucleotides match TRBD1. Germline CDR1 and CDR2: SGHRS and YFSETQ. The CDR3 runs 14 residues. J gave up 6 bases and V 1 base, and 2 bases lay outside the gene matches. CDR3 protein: CASSLMTGAGELFF. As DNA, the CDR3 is TGCGCCAGCAGCTTGATGACAGGGGCCGGGGAGCTGTTTTTT.

CDR3 residues: CASSQSTVTDTQYF. Here the CDR3 DNA reads TGTGCCAGCAGCCAAAGTACGGTCACAGATACGCAGTATTTT. V usage is TRBV16 and J usage is TRBJ2-3, with D hard to call. The CDR3 length is 14 residues. CDR1 is KGHSY and CDR2 is FQNENV in the germline V gene. Trimming left V 2 bases short and J 2 bases short, with 8 bases between. Combining the CDR3 with reference TRBV16 and TRBJ2-3 gives the whole variable domain GEEVAQTPKHLVRGEGQKAKLYCAPIKGHSYVFWYQQVLKNEFKFLISFQNENVFDETGMPKERFSAKCLPNSPCSLEIQATKLEDSAVYFCASSQSTVTDTQYFGPGTRLTVL.

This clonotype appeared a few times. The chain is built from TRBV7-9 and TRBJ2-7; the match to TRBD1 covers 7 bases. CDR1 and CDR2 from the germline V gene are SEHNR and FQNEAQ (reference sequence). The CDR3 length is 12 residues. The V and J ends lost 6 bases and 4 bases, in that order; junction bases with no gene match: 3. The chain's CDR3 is CASSRQGYEQYF. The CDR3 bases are TGTGCCAGCAGTCGACAGGGTTACGAGCAGTACTTC.

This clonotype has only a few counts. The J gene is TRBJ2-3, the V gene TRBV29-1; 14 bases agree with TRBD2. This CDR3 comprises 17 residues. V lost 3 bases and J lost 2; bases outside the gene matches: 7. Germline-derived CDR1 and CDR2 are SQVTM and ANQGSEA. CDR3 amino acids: CSVEGLAGVGFTDTQYF. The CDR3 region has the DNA TGCAGCGTTGAGGGACTAGCGGGAGTCGGGTTCACAGATACGCAGTATTTT.

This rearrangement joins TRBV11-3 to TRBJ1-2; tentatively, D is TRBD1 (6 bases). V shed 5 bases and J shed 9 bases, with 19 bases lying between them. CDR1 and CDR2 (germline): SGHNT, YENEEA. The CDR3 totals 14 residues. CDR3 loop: CASSSRGSISRYTF. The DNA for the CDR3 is TGTGCCAGCAGCAGCAGGGGCTCCATATCCCGCTACACCTTC.